These 29 T cell receptor beta chains were sequenced from one sample in a study of early T cells in non-severe SARS-CoV-2 infection. A single record per CDR3 protein comes from TCRdb applying MiXCR to the 5' RACE reads. The sample yields tens of thousands of distinct CDR3 sequences, 10% seen once. Specimen: whole blood. These receptor sequences come from an adult who was a healthcare worker with PCR-confirmed SARS-CoV-2 infection or an uninfected control (not recorded which).

This chain joins TRBV18 and TRBJ2-3, with 11 positions matching TRBD2. V lost 3 bases and J lost 4; bases outside the gene matches: 3. This CDR3 comprises 15 residues. Germline V gene lookup returns CDR1 KGHSH and CDR2 LQKENI. In DNA form, the CDR3 reads TGTGCCAGCTCACCCCCGGGACTAGCGGCAGATACGCAGTATTTT. Its translation is CASSPPGLAADTQYF.

This clonotype occurred many times. The chain recombines TRBV23-1 with TRBJ2-3, with a tentative D call TRBD1 (5 bases). TRBV23-1 is filed as an ORF, its function uncertain. This CDR3 has 15 amino acids. Deletions cut 0 bases from V and 0 bases from J, with 7 bases between. The CDR3 sequence: CASSQSDRSTDTQYF. In nucleotides, the CDR3 is TGCGCCAGCAGTCAATCAGACAGAAGCACAGATACGCAGTATTTT.

The rearrangement links TRBV6-2 or TRBV6-3 to TRBJ2-7; 12 nucleotides agree with TRBD2. The V and J ends lost 6 bases and 0 bases, in that order; junction bases with no gene match: 15. Per germline, CDR1 MNHEY and CDR2 SVGEGT. This CDR3 spans 19 amino acids. CDR3 loop: CASSVVGRGTSGRSYEQYF. The DNA of the CDR3 is TGTGCCAGCAGCGTGGTCGGGCGCGGGACTAGCGGGCGCTCCTACGAGCAGTACTTC.

The chain carries TRBV3-1 and TRBJ1-6; unclear D gene. The V gene lost 1 base and the J gene lost 14 bases, with 12 bases spanning the gap. The CDR3 extends over 13 amino acids. The germline V gene has CDR1 LGHDT and CDR2 YNNKEL (reference sequence). CDR3: CASSQGRGSALHF. The CDR3 region has the DNA TGTGCCAGCAGCCAAGGAAGAGGTTCGGCCCTCCACTTT. Using reference TRBV3-1 and TRBJ1-6 for the parts outside the CDR3, the full variable domain is DTAVSQTPKYLVTQMGNDKSIKCEQNLGHDTMYWYKQDSKKFLKIMFSYNNKELIINETVPNRFSPKSPDKAHLNLHINSLELGDSAVYFCASSQGRGSALHFGNGTRLTVT.

The chain links TRBV11-1 to TRBJ2-7, with D tentatively TRBD1 (6 bases). Germline CDR1 SGHAT, CDR2 FQDESV (reference sequence). CDR3 length: 15 amino acids. Trimming removed 5 bases at V and 0 bases at J, with 14 bases between. The CDR3 nucleotides read TGTGCCAGCAGCCCCAATAGGGGGAGCTCCTACGAGCAGTACTTC. It encodes CASSPNRGSSYEQYF.

This clonotype was seen many times. V and J are TRBV19 and TRBJ2-4; D might be TRBD2 (6 bases). CDR1 is LNHDA and CDR2 is SQIVND in the germline V gene (reference sequence). The CDR3 covers 16 residues. V gave up 7 bases and J gave up 1 base, with 17 bases separating them. The CDR3 is CASTPGNRGAKNIQYF. The CDR3 DNA is TGTGCCAGTACCCCGGGGAATCGGGGGGCCAAAAACATTCAGTACTTC.

The chain has TRBV14 and TRBJ2-5; 7 bases are a match to TRBD1. V trimming: 2 bases; J trimming: 5 bases; junction bases outside the gene matches: 11. The CDR3 runs 16 residues. Germline assignment: CDR1 SGHDN and CDR2 FVKESK. CDR3 in DNA: TGTGCCAGCAGCCAACCCCGACAGGGACAAAGCGAGACCCAGTACTTC. It is translated as CASSQPRQGQSETQYF.

The sample holds many counts of this clonotype. J is TRBJ2-5 and V is TRBV7-6; D could derive from TRBD1 or TRBD2 (5 bases each). V was clipped by 6 bases and J by 5 bases, with 13 bases between them. The length of the CDR3 is 13 residues. In germline, CDR1 is SGHVS, CDR2 FNYEAQ. As DNA, the CDR3 is TGTGCCAGCAGTTATGCTTGGGGGGAGACCCAGTACTTC. It encodes CASSYAWGETQYF.

V and J are TRBV6-5 and TRBJ2-7; 7 nucleotides line up with TRBD1. Germline V gives CDR1 MNHEY, CDR2 SVGAGI. With V trimmed by 5 bases and J by 3 bases, 7 bases remained unmatched. The CDR3 is 14 residues long. For the CDR3, the DNA is TGTGCCAGCAGTCAACAGGGGACGAACTACGAGCAGTACTTC. Its translation is CASSQQGTNYEQYF.

This clonotype was recorded many times. V and J are TRBV20-1 and TRBJ2-3; D unclear. Trimming left V 5 bases short and J 6 bases short, with 3 bases between. The germline V gene has CDR1 DFQATT and CDR2 SNEGSKA (reference sequence). The CDR3 loop spans 9 amino acids. The CDR3 loop reads CSARDTQYF. CDR3 in DNA: TGCAGTGCTCGGGATACGCAGTATTTT.

This clonotype was counted many times. The chain combines TRBV5-6 with TRBJ1-2, with unresolved D. From germline, CDR1 is SGHDT and CDR2 YYEEEE. Trimming removed 0 bases at V and 4 bases at J, with 10 bases between. This CDR3 has 14 amino acids. CDR3 loop: CASSLARDAYGYTF. The CDR3 DNA follows: TGTGCCAGCAGCTTGGCCCGAGACGCCTATGGCTACACCTTC.

This clonotype was seen only a few times. The J gene is TRBJ2-3, the V gene TRBV6-1; D is ambiguous. CDR1 MNHNS and CDR2 SASEGT come from the germline V gene. The CDR3 sequence is 12 residues long. V was trimmed by 4 bases and J by 6 bases, leaving 8 bases between them. The CDR3 reads CASSVFADTQYF. In DNA, the CDR3 is TGTGCCAGCAGTGTATTTGCGGATACGCAGTATTTT.

This rearrangement joins TRBV9 to TRBJ2-1; D gene unclear. Trimming removed 0 bases from V and 5 bases from J, with 9 bases in between. The CDR3 runs to 14 residues. Germline V lookup: CDR1 SGDLS, CDR2 YYNGEE. The DNA for the CDR3 is TGTGCCAGCAGCGTAGGTGTGGATCACAATGAGCAGTTCTTC. Translating it yields CASSVGVDHNEQFF. Variable domain in full (rest from reference TRBV9 and TRBJ2-1): DSGVTQTPKHLITATGQRVTLRCSPRSGDLSVYWYQQSLDQGLQFLIQYYNGEERAKGNILERFSAQQFPDLHSELNLSSLELGDSALYFCASSVGVDHNEQFFGPGTRLTVL.

In its sample, this clonotype was seen a few times. The rearrangement links TRBV5-1 to TRBJ1-1; TRBD1 aligns across 10 bases. Trimming at V came to 4 bases and at J to 3 bases, leaving 6 bases not matched to a gene. From germline, CDR1 is SGHRS and CDR2 YFSETQ. The CDR3 contains 15 residues. The CDR3 region is CASSPGQGVHTEAFF. DNA for the CDR3: TGCGCCAGCAGCCCCGGACAGGGGGTCCACACTGAAGCTTTCTTT.

The J gene is TRBJ2-5, the V gene TRBV19, with 9 bases that match TRBD2. This CDR3 has 11 amino acids. Germline V lookup: CDR1 LNHDA, CDR2 SQIVND (reference sequence). The CDR3 sequence: CFSGSWETQYF. In DNA, the CDR3 is TGTTTTAGCGGGAGCTGGGAGACCCAGTACTTC.

This clonotype has only a few counts. The rearrangement uses TRBV6-6 and TRBJ2-1, with 8 bases identical to TRBD2. The J segment lost 2 bases and the V segment lost 5 bases, leaving 2 bases of the junction unmatched. This CDR3 has 14 amino acids. In germline, CDR1 is MNHNY, CDR2 SVGAGI (reference sequence). The CDR3 sequence is CASSGTRTYNEQFF. The CDR3 DNA reads as TGTGCCAGCAGTGGGACTAGAACCTACAATGAGCAGTTCTTC.

The chain combines TRBV10-3 with TRBJ2-6; TRBD1 agrees at 9 bases. Germline CDR1 and CDR2: ENHRY and SYGVKD. The CDR3 consists of 17 residues. The junction had 6 bases not matched to a gene; V was cut back by 6 bases and J by 0 bases. DNA for the CDR3: TGTGCCATCAGGGACAGGGGTTCCCCCTCTGGGGCCAACGTCCTGACTTTC. This gives the protein CAIRDRGSPSGANVLTF.

This clonotype was observed many times. The chain carries TRBV20-1 and TRBJ2-1; no reliable D call. This CDR3 region has 14 residues. V lost 5 bases and J 3 bases, leaving 14 bases between the germline ends. Germline V gene data show CDR1 as DFQATT and CDR2 as SNEGSKA (reference sequence). DNA of the CDR3: TGCAGTGCTGACGGCGGCATCCTCTACAATGAGCAGTTCTTC. Its protein product is CSADGGILYNEQFF.

The chain links TRBV10-3 to TRBJ2-3; D call uncertain. CDR3 length equals 13 residues. Trimming shortened V by 0 bases and J by 3 bases, and 4 bases separated the two germline ends. Germline values: CDR1 ENHRY, CDR2 SYGVKD. The CDR3 sequence: CAISESPTDTQYF. CDR3 in DNA: TGTGCCATCAGTGAGTCGCCAACAGATACGCAGTATTTT.

At least ten counts were recorded for this clonotype. The J gene is TRBJ2-1, the V gene TRBV12-3 or TRBV12-4; TRBD2 aligns across 9 bases. The V segment lost 5 bases and the J segment 9 bases; nucleotides outside the gene matches: 14. The CDR3 totals 16 residues. The CDR3 is CASSPRGSGREGEQFF. The DNA of the CDR3 is TGTGCCAGCAGTCCGCGGGGTAGCGGGAGAGAGGGTGAGCAGTTCTTC.

The chain couples TRBV15 to TRBJ2-2, with D possibly being TRBD1 or TRBD2 (5 bases each). Germline assignment: CDR1 LNHNV and CDR2 YYDKDF (reference sequence). Trimming left V 1 base short and J 6 bases short, with 9 bases between. The CDR3 loop spans 14 amino acids. CDR3 in amino acids: CATSRVRGPGELFF. CDR3 sequence (DNA): TGTGCCACCAGCAGAGTACGGGGACCCGGGGAGCTGTTTTTT.

This clonotype was seen more than once but under ten times. This chain links TRBV6-5 with TRBJ1-1; D is possibly TRBD1 (5 bases). Trimming shortened V by 8 bases and J by 1 base, and 17 bases separated the two germline ends. Germline V gene data show CDR1 as MNHEY and CDR2 as SVGAGI. This CDR3 contains 15 residues. CDR3 in amino acids: CASLRDRSKNTEAFF. Here the CDR3 DNA reads TGTGCCAGCCTTCGGGACCGAAGTAAGAACACTGAAGCTTTCTTT.

This clonotype was observed at least ten times. The J gene is TRBJ2-7, the V gene TRBV20-1; the D is unclear. Trimming took 2 bases from V and 7 from J, leaving 12 bases between them. Germline V gene lookup returns CDR1 DFQATT and CDR2 SNEGSKA (reference sequence). The CDR3 totals 12 residues. CDR3 amino acids: CSARTQGREQYF. The CDR3 DNA is TGCAGTGCTAGAACTCAAGGGCGAGAGCAGTACTTC.

The V and J genes are TRBV4-1 and TRBJ2-4, with TRBD1 identical over 7 bases. Germline V gene sequence: CDR1 MGHRA, CDR2 YSYEKL. The CDR3 contains 21 residues. V shed 0 bases and J 0 bases; nucleotides not matched to a gene: 17. This CDR3 is CASSQDWWVGTVRLAKNIQYF. CDR3 bases: TGCGCCAGCAGCCAAGATTGGTGGGTCGGGACAGTCAGACTAGCCAAAAACATTCAGTACTTC.

The chain recombines TRBV6-5 with TRBJ1-1; D uncertain. V dropped 0 bases and J dropped 4 bases, with 3 bases sitting between them. From germline, CDR1 is MNHEY and CDR2 SVGAGI. The CDR3 has 12 residues. The CDR3 region is CASSYSATEAFF. CDR3 bases: TGTGCCAGCAGTTACTCGGCCACTGAAGCTTTCTTT.

In its sample, this clonotype was seen many times. This rearrangement joins TRBV27 to TRBJ1-6; 7 bases align to TRBD1. Germline assignment: CDR1 MNHEY and CDR2 SMNVEV (reference sequence). The CDR3 length is 15 residues. After removal of 5 bases from V and 3 bases from J, the junction contained 4 bases not matched to a gene. CDR3 DNA: TGTGCCAGCAGTAGGGGACAGAGCTATAATTCACCCCTCCACTTT. This codes for CASSRGQSYNSPLHF.

This clonotype was counted only a few times. V and J are TRBV7-9 and TRBJ2-4, with a possible D match to TRBD1 (6 bases). Germline V CDR1 and CDR2: SEHNR, FQNEAQ (reference sequence). The V gene lost 5 bases and the J gene lost 8 bases, with 13 bases spanning the gap. CDR3 length equals 13 residues. CDR3 sequence reads: CASSPQGRDIQYF. As DNA, the CDR3 is TGTGCCAGCAGCCCACAGGGTAGGGACATTCAGTACTTC.

This clonotype was recorded at least ten times. The CDR3 protein is CASSLGYTGVGELFF. The CDR3 bases are TGTGCCAGCAGCTTAGGATACACAGGGGTTGGGGAGCTGTTTTTT. V usage is TRBV7-6 and J usage is TRBJ2-2, with 7 positions matching TRBD1. This CDR3 is 15 amino acids long. Germline CDR1 SGHVS, CDR2 FNYEAQ. J gave up 8 bases and V 1 base, and 7 bases lay outside the gene matches. Combining the CDR3 with reference TRBV7-6 and TRBJ2-2 gives the whole variable domain GAGVSQSPRYKVTKRGQDVALRCDPISGHVSLYWYRQALGQGPEFLTYFNYEAQQDKSGLPNDRFSAERPEGSISTLTIQRTEQRDSAMYRCASSLGYTGVGELFFGEGSRLTVL.

The rearrangement links TRBV6-2 or TRBV6-3 to TRBJ2-2; D is uncertain. The CDR3 is made up of 14 amino acids. Germline CDR1 MNHEY, CDR2 SVGEGT. The V gene lost 2 bases and the J gene lost 4 bases, with 8 bases spanning the gap. The CDR3 region is CASSYQAFTGELFF. The CDR3 DNA is TGTGCCAGCAGTTACCAGGCGTTCACCGGGGAGCTGTTTTTT.